Following are 27 T cell receptor beta chains from one sample sequenced in a study of cytomegalovirus exposure and HLA in healthy donors. Primers for the PCR totalled 60 Vbeta and 13 Jbeta. Assay used: immunoSEQ multiplex PCR; TCRdb lists only in-frame clones, some missing. The sample yields about 130,000 clones, 65% to 75% seen once. The sample consisted of PBMCs. All receptors come from a man aged 40-49 years in good health and CMV-seropositive.

In its sample, this clone was seen once. The gene calls are TRBV5-1 and TRBJ1-1; a possible D gene is TRBD1 (6 bases). V was shortened by 0 bases and J by 1 base, with 7 bases between the two germline ends. The CDR3 covers 14 residues. Germline lookup yields CDR1 SGHRS and CDR2 YFSETQ. CDR3 region: CASSLADRNTEAFF. The DNA of the CDR3 is TGCGCCAGCAGCTTGGCGGACAGGAACACTGAAGCTTTCTTT.

The chain recombines TRBV2 with TRBJ1-2; TRBD1 matches 7 bases. CDR3 length equals 15 residues. Germline assignment: CDR1 SNHLY and CDR2 FYNNEI. J gave up 1 base and V 4 bases, and 6 bases lay outside the gene matches. For the CDR3, the DNA is TGTGCCAGCAGTGTCAGGGGGACTGGTAACTATGGCTACACCTTC. Protein product: CASSVRGTGNYGYTF.

V is TRBV30 and J is TRBJ1-1; D might be TRBD1 (5 bases). Germline V gene sequence: CDR1 GTSNPN, CDR2 SVGIG (reference sequence). Trimming shortened V by 3 bases and J by 9 bases, and 17 bases separated the two germline ends. This CDR3 contains 13 residues. CDR3 DNA sequence: TGTGCCTGGAGCACAGGCCTAATTACCAAAGCTTTCTTT. It encodes CAWSTGLITKAFF.

The gene calls are TRBV9 and TRBJ1-1; D not resolved. With 0 bases removed from V and 2 bases from J, the gap between germline ends came to 8 bases. Germline CDR1 reads SGDLS; CDR2 reads YYNGEE. The CDR3 runs 14 residues. The CDR3 is CASSVVTANTEAFF. CDR3 DNA: TGTGCCAGCAGCGTAGTTACAGCCAACACTGAAGCTTTCTTT. The full variable domain, with the rest looked up from reference TRBV9 and TRBJ1-1, is DSGVTQTPKHLITATGQRVTLRCSPRSGDLSVYWYQQSLDQGLQFLIQYYNGEERAKGNILERFSAQQFPDLHSELNLSSLELGDSALYFCASSVVTANTEAFFGQGTRLTVV.

The CDR3 sequence: CASSRNKLAGGAQERTQYF. The CDR3 coding sequence is TGTGCCAGCAGCCGGAACAAACTAGCGGGAGGGGCTCAAGAGCGGACCCAGTACTTC. The chain has TRBV7-2 and TRBJ2-5, with TRBD2 matching over 13 bases. CDR3 length: 19 amino acids. Unmatched junction bases numbered 19, after V lost 5 bases and J lost 7 bases. CDR1 and CDR2 (germline): SGHTA, FQGNSA.

The chain carries TRBV5-1 and TRBJ2-3; D gene ambiguous. The V and J ends lost 2 bases and 2 bases respectively, with 6 bases between them. CDR1 SGHRS and CDR2 YFSETQ come from the germline V gene. There are 13 residues in the CDR3. CDR3 region: CASSFTVTDTQYF. The CDR3 coding sequence is TGCGCCAGCAGCTTTACAGTCACAGATACGCAGTATTTT.

This clone came up once. The chain joins TRBV19 to TRBJ2-4; the D gene is possibly TRBD1 (5 bases). V lost 4 bases and J 0 bases, leaving 10 bases between the germline ends. The CDR3 totals 15 residues. Germline V gene lookup returns CDR1 LNHDA and CDR2 SQIVND (reference sequence). CDR3 coding DNA: TGTGCCAGTAGTACCCAACAGGTAGCCAAAAACATTCAGTACTTC. As protein: CASSTQQVAKNIQYF. Full variable domain (missing parts from reference TRBV19 and TRBJ2-4): DGGITQSPKYLFRKEGQNVTLSCEQNLNHDAMYWYRQDPGQGLRLIYYSQIVNDFQKGDIAEGYSVSREKKESFPLTVTSAQKNPTAFYLCASSTQQVAKNIQYFGAGTRLSVL.

The V and J genes are TRBV2 and TRBJ1-2; D is perhaps TRBD1 (6 bases). This CDR3 is 14 amino acids long. The germline V gene has CDR1 SNHLY and CDR2 FYNNEI. V was shortened by 10 bases and J by 9 bases, with 24 bases between the two germline ends. In DNA, the CDR3 is TGTGCCATCGACACGGGGGGCGCTCGACTTAGCTACACCTTC. Translated: CAIDTGGARLSYTF.

The V and J genes are TRBV18 and TRBJ2-1; 11 nucleotides line up with TRBD1. The CDR3 is made up of 17 amino acids. The junction had 8 bases not matched to a gene; V was cut back by 3 bases and J by 4 bases. Germline V lookup: CDR1 KGHSH, CDR2 LQKENI. For the CDR3, the DNA is TGTGCCAGCTCACCGGGACAGGGGGTACTCCGTTACAATGAGCAGTTCTTC. Translating gives CASSPGQGVLRYNEQFF.

This rearrangement joins TRBV6-6 to TRBJ2-4; D might be TRBD1 (6 bases). Trimming took off 5 bases at V and 7 bases at J, with 12 bases between the two ends. CDR3 length equals 13 residues. Per germline, CDR1 MNHNY and CDR2 SVGAGI (reference sequence). As DNA, the CDR3 is TGTGCCAGCAGTGACAGGTTGGGGAACATTCAGTACTTC. Amino acids: CASSDRLGNIQYF.

This clone has only one observation. V gene TRBV6-4 combines with J gene TRBJ1-1, with D possibly matching TRBD1 (6 bases). The V gene lost 6 bases and the J gene lost 1 base, with 9 bases spanning the gap. This CDR3 is built from 13 residues. The germline CDR1 and CDR2 sequences are MRHNA and SNTAGT. CDR3 loop: CASRKTGNTEAFF. CDR3 DNA: TGTGCCAGCAGGAAGACAGGGAACACTGAAGCTTTCTTT.

V is TRBV13 and J is TRBJ2-7, with 7 bases lining up with TRBD2. The CDR3 spans 14 residues. V was pared by 1 base and J by 2 bases, with 2 bases of the junction left unmatched. CDR1 PRHDT and CDR2 FYEKMQ come from the germline V gene (reference sequence). The CDR3 sequence: CASSLDGTTYEQYF. The CDR3 DNA follows: TGTGCCAGCAGCTTAGACGGGACTACCTACGAGCAGTACTTC.

J is TRBJ2-5 and V is TRBV5-1; 8 nucleotides agree with TRBD2. The CDR3 is 15 residues long. Germline CDR1 SGHRS, CDR2 YFSETQ. After removal of 1 base from V and 5 bases from J, the junction contained 7 bases not matched to a gene. For the CDR3, the DNA is TGCGCCAGCAGCTTGCCCAGCGGGGGAAAGGAGACCCAGTACTTC. It codes for CASSLPSGGKETQYF. Filled out from reference TRBV5-1 and TRBJ2-5, the complete variable domain reads KAGVTQTPRYLIKTRGQQVTLSCSPISGHRSVSWYQQTPGQGLQFLFEYFSETQRNKGNFPGRFSGRQFSNSRSEMNVSTLELGDSALYLCASSLPSGGKETQYFGPGTRLLVL.

This clone came up once. This sequence joins TRBV20-1 and TRBJ1-4; D unresolved. The V gene lost 2 bases and the J gene lost 4 bases, with 2 bases spanning the gap. CDR3 length equals 11 residues. Germline-derived CDR1 and CDR2 are DFQATT and SNEGSKA (reference sequence). CDR3 sequence (DNA): TGCAGTGCTAGACATAATGAAAAACTGTTTTTT. Its protein is CSARHNEKLFF.

J is TRBJ2-5 and V is TRBV6-5; no clear D gene. V gave up 7 bases and J gave up 5 bases, with 11 bases separating them. The CDR3 has 12 residues. Germline CDR1 MNHEY, CDR2 SVGAGI. The CDR3 protein is CASTTREETQYF. DNA for the CDR3: TGTGCCAGCACCACTCGCGAGGAGACCCAGTACTTC.

V and J are TRBV29-1 and TRBJ2-1; D may be TRBD1 (6 bases). Germline V CDR1 and CDR2: SQVTM, ANQGSEA. The CDR3 runs 14 residues. V lost 6 bases and J lost 1, with 13 bases in between. The DNA of the CDR3 is TGCAGCGTGTCCAACAGGGCTTCCTACAATGAGCAGTTCTTC. Translated, it gives CSVSNRASYNEQFF.

A single count supports this clone. The chain has TRBV9 and TRBJ2-1, with 13 bases identical to TRBD2. CDR3 length: 18 amino acids. The V and J ends lost 3 bases and 10 bases, in that order; junction bases with no gene match: 16. The germline CDR1 and CDR2 sequences are SGDLS and YYNGEE. CDR3 in DNA: TGTGCCAGCAGCGCGCGGGGGGGGACTAGCGGGGTCGTGGGCGAGCAGTTCTTC. Its translation: CASSARGGTSGVVGEQFF. Full variable domain (missing parts from reference TRBV9 and TRBJ2-1): DSGVTQTPKHLITATGQRVTLRCSPRSGDLSVYWYQQSLDQGLQFLIQYYNGEERAKGNILERFSAQQFPDLHSELNLSSLELGDSALYFCASSARGGTSGVVGEQFFGPGTRLTVL.

J is TRBJ2-3 and V is TRBV2; 7 positions agree with TRBD1. CDR1 SNHLY and CDR2 FYNNEI come from the germline V gene. The ends lost 6 bases at V and 0 bases at J; junction bases unmatched: 6. The CDR3 has 15 residues. The DNA for the CDR3 is TGTGCCAGCAGGAGGACAGGAACTAGCACAGATACGCAGTATTTT. Translating gives CASRRTGTSTDTQYF. Supplemented by reference TRBV2 and TRBJ2-3, the full variable domain reads EPEVTQTPSHQVTQMGQEVILRCVPISNHLYFYWYRQILGQKVEFLVSFYNNEISEKSEIFDDQFSVERPDGSNFTLKIRSTKLEDSAMYFCASRRTGTSTDTQYFGPGTRLTVL.

V gene TRBV11-3 combines with J gene TRBJ2-5; 14 nucleotides line up with TRBD2. The trim removed 1 base at V and 5 bases at J, leaving 3 bases unmatched. CDR1 and CDR2 (germline): SGHNT, YENEEA. This CDR3 contains 16 residues. CDR3 protein: CASSLGGTSGSETQYF. The DNA of the CDR3 is TGTGCCAGCAGCTTAGGCGGGACTAGCGGGAGTGAGACCCAGTACTTC. Full variable domain (outside the CDR3, taken from reference TRBV11-3 and TRBJ2-5): EAGVVQSPRYKIIEKKQPVAFWCNPISGHNTLYWYLQNLGQGPELLIRYENEEAVDDSQLPKDRFSAERLKGVDSTLKIQPAELGDSAVYLCASSLGGTSGSETQYFGPGTRLLVL.

The chain recombines TRBV6-5 with TRBJ2-1; D might be TRBD2 (6 bases). Per germline, CDR1 MNHEY and CDR2 SVGAGI. V was cut by 0 bases and J by 4 bases, with 13 bases left in between. The CDR3 spans 16 residues. The CDR3 DNA follows: TGTGCCAGCAGTTACTCTCCGCTAGCGCGGTACAATGAGCAGTTCTTC. Translating it yields CASSYSPLARYNEQFF.

This clone was observed a handful of times. The rearrangement links TRBV5-1 to TRBJ2-5; a possible D gene is TRBD1 (6 bases). Trimming left V 2 bases short and J 0 bases short, with 11 bases between. The germline gives CDR1 SGHRS, CDR2 YFSETQ. CDR3 length: 15 amino acids. CDR3: CASSLQGEYQETQYF. Here the CDR3 DNA reads TGCGCCAGCAGCTTACAGGGCGAGTACCAAGAGACCCAGTACTTC.

The rearrangement joins TRBV21-1 to TRBJ2-3; the table gives TRBD2 as D, unverified against the DNA. TRBV21-1 is tagged as a pseudogene. The length of the CDR3 is 17 residues. CDR3 in amino acids: CASSKLFAGVSTDTQYF. The CDR3, as DNA: TGTGCCAGCAGCAAACTCTTCGCCGGGGTTAGCACAGATACGCAGTATTTT.

The V call is TRBV25-1, the J call TRBJ1-5; no reliable D call. This CDR3 region has 13 residues. Deletions cut 2 bases from V and 2 bases from J, with 4 bases between. Germline CDR1 MGHDK, CDR2 SYGVNS. The CDR3 coding sequence is TGTGCCAGCAGTGAACCGGGCAATCAGCCCCAGCATTTT. Protein: CASSEPGNQPQHF.

The chain carries TRBV7-2 and TRBJ2-5; D perhaps matches TRBD2 (5 bases). CDR1 is SGHTA, CDR2 FQGNSA, per germline. Trimming left V 1 base short and J 7 bases short, with 16 bases between. CDR3 length equals 15 residues. In DNA, the CDR3 is TGTGCCAGCAGCTTAGGGTCCTTCTCAGGAGGGACCCAGTACTTC. This codes for CASSLGSFSGGTQYF.

The rearrangement links TRBV28 to TRBJ2-7, with TRBD1 identical over 9 bases. V shed 4 bases and J 4 bases; nucleotides not matched to a gene: 11. Germline V lookup: CDR1 MDHEN, CDR2 SYDVKM. This CDR3 spans 16 amino acids. Here the CDR3 reads CASSSPGQGLNYEQYF. The CDR3 nucleotides are TGTGCCAGCAGTTCACCGGGACAGGGCTTGAATTACGAGCAGTACTTC.

The J gene is TRBJ2-5, the V gene TRBV6-5; D uncertain. The V end lost 5 bases, the J end lost 1 base, and 2 bases lay between the germline ends. The CDR3 runs 11 residues. Germline CDR1 and CDR2: MNHEY and SVGAGI. CDR3 bases: TGTGCCAGCAGTCGCCAAGAGACCCAGTACTTC. The encoded protein is CASSRQETQYF.

Remarks on this clone: Distinct nucleotide sequences in the sample also encode this CDR3. The chain carries TRBV9 and TRBJ2-7; D might be TRBD2 (6 bases). CDR1 is SGDLS and CDR2 is YYNGEE in the germline V gene. Trimming left V 0 bases short and J 7 bases short, with 11 bases between. This CDR3 region has 13 residues. The CDR3: CASSVAGGDEQYF. The CDR3 DNA reads TGTGCCAGCAGCGTAGCTGGAGGGGATGAGCAGTACTTC.